These T cell receptor beta chains were read from a single sample in a study of prognosis after radiotherapy for stage I lung cancer. TCRdb redid the calling of the multiplex PCR reads with MiXCR, one entry per CDR3 protein. The data contain fewer than 40,000 distinct CDR3 sequences, 25% to 40% of them singletons. The sequences come from PBMCs, collected before or after stereotactic body radiation therapy (not recorded which). These receptors came from a donor aged 50 or older with non-small cell lung cancer. The CDR3 runs from the conserved cysteine through the conserved F or W. A D gene is named only where the DNA matches it firmly. Rows may omit the clone size; those that give it use once, few, many or a size class.

d_gene: -
v_gene: TRBV2
j_gene: TRBJ2-5
abundance: many
CDR3aa: CASSEALLTVQETQYF
CDR3nt: TGTGCCAGCAGTGAAGCGCTTCTGACTGTTCAAGAGACCCAGTACTTC

d_gene: -
v_gene: TRBV12-3/TRBV12-4
j_gene: TRBJ1-2
abundance: -
CDR3aa: CASSLEHRALTF
CDR3nt: TGTGCCAGCAGTTTGGAGCACAGGGCCCTCACCTTC

d_gene: TRBD1
v_gene: TRBV6-5
j_gene: TRBJ1-6
abundance: medium-sized
CDR3aa: CASSYQGELDSPLHF
CDR3nt: TGTGCCAGCAGTTATCAGGGGGAGCTTGATTCACCCCTCCACTTT

d_gene: TRBD2
v_gene: TRBV3-1
j_gene: TRBJ2-3
abundance: many
CDR3aa: CASSQDWGSGGAWSTDTQYF
CDR3nt: TGTGCCAGCAGCCAAGATTGGGGTAGCGGGGGGGCCTGGAGCACAGATACGCAGTATTTT

d_gene: TRBD1
v_gene: TRBV10-3
j_gene: TRBJ1-6
abundance: many
CDR3aa: CAIGSDRGSPLHF
CDR3nt: TGTGCCATCGGAAGCGACAGGGGTTCACCCCTCCACTTT

d_gene: TRBD2
v_gene: TRBV20-1
j_gene: TRBJ2-1
abundance: -
CDR3aa: CSSARDYPNEQFF
CDR3nt: TGCAGTTCCGCCCGGGACTACCCCAATGAGCAGTTCTTC

d_gene: -
v_gene: TRBV6-1
j_gene: TRBJ2-7
abundance: medium-sized
CDR3aa: CASRVQSYEQYF
CDR3nt: TGTGCCAGCAGGGTTCAGAGCTACGAGCAGTACTTC

d_gene: TRBD1
v_gene: TRBV7-2
j_gene: TRBJ1-2
abundance: many
CDR3aa: CASSSDRGPYGYTF
CDR3nt: TGTGCCAGCAGCTCCGACAGGGGGCCCTATGGCTACACCTTC

d_gene: TRBD2
v_gene: TRBV7-3
j_gene: TRBJ2-3
abundance: many
CDR3aa: CASSLKASGDGATDTQYF
CDR3nt: TGTGCCAGCAGCTTAAAGGCTAGCGGGGATGGAGCCACAGATACGCAGTATTTT

d_gene: -
v_gene: TRBV3-1
j_gene: TRBJ2-5
abundance: many
CDR3aa: CASSQGGETQYF
CDR3nt: TGTGCCAGCAGCCAGGGGGGAGAGACCCAGTACTTC

d_gene: -
v_gene: TRBV7-8
j_gene: TRBJ1-2
abundance: many
CDR3aa: CASSPRTQAAYGYTF
CDR3nt: TGTGCCAGCAGCCCCCGGACTCAGGCTGCTTATGGCTACACCTTC

d_gene: TRBD1
v_gene: TRBV20-1
j_gene: TRBJ2-3
abundance: many
CDR3aa: CSAPDRRETDTQYF
CDR3nt: TGCAGTGCCCCGGACAGGAGAGAAACAGATACGCAGTATTTT

d_gene: TRBD2
v_gene: TRBV20-1
j_gene: TRBJ2-6
abundance: many
CDR3aa: CSASSGGSSGANVLTF
CDR3nt: TGCAGTGCTAGTAGCGGGGGCTCCTCTGGGGCCAACGTCCTGACTTTC

d_gene: -
v_gene: TRBV6-4
j_gene: TRBJ1-2
abundance: many
CDR3aa: CASGTGPYGYTF
CDR3nt: TGTGCCAGCGGGACCGGGCCCTATGGCTACACCTTC

d_gene: -
v_gene: TRBV6-9
j_gene: TRBJ2-3
abundance: -
CDR3aa: CASSYKVLLTDTQYF
CDR3nt: TGTGCCAGCAGTTATAAGGTCCTCCTCACAGATACGCAGTATTTT

d_gene: TRBD2
v_gene: TRBV5-1
j_gene: TRBJ2-5
abundance: -
CDR3aa: CASSLEGLAGATGIETQYF
CDR3nt: TGCGCCAGCAGCTTGGAAGGACTAGCGGGGGCGACGGGCATAGAGACCCAGTACTTC

d_gene: TRBD2
v_gene: TRBV6-5
j_gene: TRBJ2-1
abundance: few
CDR3aa: CASSYSPTSVGPSQFF
CDR3nt: TGTGCCAGCAGTTACTCGCCTACTAGCGTGGGGCCCTCACAATTCTTC

d_gene: -
v_gene: TRBV3-1
j_gene: TRBJ2-7
abundance: many
CDR3aa: CASSPTQGYEQYF
CDR3nt: TGTGCCAGCAGCCCCACGCAGGGGTACGAGCAGTACTTC

d_gene: -
v_gene: TRBV12-3/TRBV12-4
j_gene: TRBJ1-3
abundance: -
CDR3aa: CASSSGSGNTIYF
CDR3nt: TGTGCCAGCAGTTCGGGGTCTGGAAACACCATATATTTT

d_gene: -
v_gene: TRBV20-1
j_gene: TRBJ2-3
abundance: -
CDR3aa: CIAKSYMDTHYF
CDR3nt: TGCATTGCGAAGAGCTATATGGATACGCACTATTTT

d_gene: -
v_gene: TRBV6-1
j_gene: TRBJ1-2
abundance: -
CDR3aa: CASSPAGDPCTGSNYGYTF
CDR3nt: TGTGCCAGCAGCCCCGCGGGGGACCCTTGTACAGGGTCGAACTATGGCTACACCTTC

d_gene: -
v_gene: TRBV5-1
j_gene: TRBJ1-1
abundance: many
CDR3aa: CASSLDTEAFF
CDR3nt: TGCGCCAGCAGCTTGGACACTGAAGCTTTCTTT

d_gene: -
v_gene: TRBV6-1
j_gene: TRBJ1-5
abundance: many
CDR3aa: CASSPRRGGRGNQPQHF
CDR3nt: TGTGCCAGCAGTCCCCGGAGGGGTGGCAGGGGAAATCAGCCCCAGCATTTT

d_gene: -
v_gene: TRBV20-1
j_gene: TRBJ2-5
abundance: many
CDR3aa: CSARADRKALRETQYF
CDR3nt: TGCAGTGCTAGAGCCGACCGTAAGGCCCTCAGGGAGACCCAGTACTTC

d_gene: -
v_gene: TRBV24-1
j_gene: TRBJ2-5
abundance: many
CDR3aa: CATSDSSGVETF
CDR3nt: TGTGCCACCAGTGATTCATCAGGGGTGGAAACCTTC

d_gene: -
v_gene: TRBV10-3
j_gene: TRBJ2-7
abundance: many
CDR3aa: CAISESETATYEQYF
CDR3nt: TGTGCCATCAGTGAGTCGGAGACAGCGACCTACGAGCAGTACTTC

d_gene: TRBD2
v_gene: TRBV6-1
j_gene: TRBJ2-7
abundance: -
CDR3aa: CASRKIAGTNLYEQYF
CDR3nt: TGTGCCAGCAGAAAGATAGCGGGGACGAACCTCTACGAGCAGTACTTC

d_gene: -
v_gene: TRBV6-1
j_gene: TRBJ2-7
abundance: many
CDR3aa: CASSETLNSYEQYF
CDR3nt: TGTGCCAGCAGTGAGACACTGAACTCCTACGAGCAGTACTTC

d_gene: -
v_gene: TRBV7-6
j_gene: TRBJ2-3
abundance: -
CDR3aa: CASSLSGCSTYTQYF
CDR3nt: TGTGCCAGCAGCTTGAGCGGGTGTAGCACATATACGCAGTATTTT

d_gene: TRBD2
v_gene: TRBV7-8
j_gene: TRBJ2-7
abundance: many
CDR3aa: CASSFGGGAGGLSYEQYF
CDR3nt: TGTGCCAGCAGCTTCGGTGGTGGGGCGGGGGGTTTATCCTACGAGCAGTACTTC

d_gene: -
v_gene: TRBV6-1
j_gene: TRBJ2-5
abundance: many
CDR3aa: CASWQETQYF
CDR3nt: TGTGCCAGCTGGCAAGAGACCCAGTACTTC

d_gene: TRBD1
v_gene: TRBV10-3
j_gene: TRBJ2-3
abundance: many
CDR3aa: CATQTGEGEDTQYF
CDR3nt: TGTGCCACCCAAACAGGGGAAGGAGAAGATACGCAGTATTTT

d_gene: -
v_gene: TRBV7-6
j_gene: TRBJ2-3
abundance: many
CDR3aa: CASSLSGWSTDTQYF
CDR3nt: TGTGCCAGCAGCTTGAGCGGGTGGAGCACAGATACGCAGTATTTT

d_gene: TRBD2
v_gene: TRBV27
j_gene: TRBJ2-1
abundance: once
CDR3aa: CASSFTSVKMVNEQFF
CDR3nt: TGTGCCAGCAGTTTCACTAGCGTAAAGATGGTAAATGAGCAGTTCTTC

d_gene: -
v_gene: TRBV5-1
j_gene: TRBJ2-7
abundance: many
CDR3aa: CASSLQGPYEQYF
CDR3nt: TGCGCCAGCAGCTTGCAGGGGCCCTACGAGCAGTACTTC

d_gene: -
v_gene: TRBV3-1
j_gene: TRBJ2-3
abundance: many
CDR3aa: CASSYGGTWGTDTQYF
CDR3nt: TGTGCCAGCAGCTACGGTGGGACCTGGGGAACAGATACGCAGTATTTT

d_gene: -
v_gene: TRBV2
j_gene: TRBJ1-1
abundance: -
CDR3aa: CASSSWTVRTEAFF
CDR3nt: TGTGCCAGCAGTTCGTGGACAGTGAGGACTGAAGCTTTCTTT

d_gene: -
v_gene: TRBV29-1
j_gene: TRBJ2-5
abundance: -
CDR3aa: CSVEDMLPGWETQYF
CDR3nt: TGCAGCGTTGAAGATATGCTTCCGGGTTGGGAGACCCAGTACTTC

d_gene: TRBD2
v_gene: TRBV5-4
j_gene: TRBJ2-5
abundance: many
CDR3aa: CATGLAGGETQYF
CDR3nt: TGTGCCACCGGACTAGCGGGGGGAGAGACCCAGTACTTC

d_gene: -
v_gene: TRBV4-1
j_gene: TRBJ1-6
abundance: many
CDR3aa: CASSPWGKGDSPLHF
CDR3nt: TGCGCCAGCAGCCCCTGGGGGAAAGGGGATTCACCCCTCCACTTT

d_gene: -
v_gene: TRBV5-4
j_gene: TRBJ1-2
abundance: many
CDR3aa: CASRTDRFNYGYTF
CDR3nt: TGTGCCAGCAGGACTGACAGGTTTAACTATGGCTACACCTTC

d_gene: -
v_gene: TRBV6-2/TRBV6-3
j_gene: TRBJ2-5
abundance: many
CDR3aa: CASSPHETQYF
CDR3nt: TGTGCCAGCAGTCCTCACGAGACCCAGTACTTC

d_gene: TRBD2
v_gene: TRBV7-2
j_gene: TRBJ2-3
abundance: many
CDR3aa: CASSPTRGGLTDTQYF
CDR3nt: TGTGCCAGCAGCCCAACTCGGGGGGGCCTTACAGATACGCAGTATTTT

d_gene: TRBD1
v_gene: TRBV7-2
j_gene: TRBJ2-7
abundance: -
CDR3aa: CASSLGDRFSEQYF
CDR3nt: TGTGCCAGCAGCTTAGGGGACAGATTCAGCGAGCAGTACTTC